Sequencing of this TCR beta chain was carried out in a study of blood T cells in healthy people across ages. This clonotype has more than one count but fewer than ten. Its antigen is unknown. A J-beta primer mix and a sample-barcoded 5' primer were used in a second PCR of roughly 6 to 11 cycles. A single record per CDR3 protein comes from TCRdb applying MiXCR to the 5' RACE reads. The table has approximately 810,000 distinct CDR3 sequences, under 30% seen once. Study-level findings and limits: Long-lived donors carried more naive CD4+ cells and greater diversity than aged donors.

Sequencing was done on a sample of blood. The clonotype originates from an elderly woman in good health.

The CDR3 protein is CASRSSGGSYEQYF. Here the CDR3 DNA reads TGTGCCAGCAGATCCTCGGGCGGTTCCTACGAGCAGTACTTC. The J gene is TRBJ2-7, the V gene TRBV2, with D unresolved. V was shortened by 6 bases and J by 1 base, with 13 bases between the two germline ends. This CDR3 region has 14 residues. The germline V gene encodes CDR1 SNHLY and CDR2 FYNNEI.